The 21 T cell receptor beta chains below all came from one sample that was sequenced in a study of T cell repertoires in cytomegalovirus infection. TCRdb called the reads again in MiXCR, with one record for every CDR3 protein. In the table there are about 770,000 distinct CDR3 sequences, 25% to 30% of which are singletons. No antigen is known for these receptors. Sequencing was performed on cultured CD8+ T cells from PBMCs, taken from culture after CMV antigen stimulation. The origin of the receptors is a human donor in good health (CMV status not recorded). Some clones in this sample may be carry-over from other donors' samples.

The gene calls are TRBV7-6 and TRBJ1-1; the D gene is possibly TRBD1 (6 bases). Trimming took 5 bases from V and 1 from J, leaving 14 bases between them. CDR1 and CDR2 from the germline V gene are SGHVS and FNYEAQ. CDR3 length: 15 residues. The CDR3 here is CASSRGGGKNTEAFF. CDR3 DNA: TGTGCCAGCAGCAGAGGCGGGGGCAAGAACACTGAAGCTTTCTTT. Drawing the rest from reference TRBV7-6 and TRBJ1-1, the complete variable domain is GAGVSQSPRYKVTKRGQDVALRCDPISGHVSLYWYRQALGQGPEFLTYFNYEAQQDKSGLPNDRFSAERPEGSISTLTIQRTEQRDSAMYRCASSRGGGKNTEAFFGQGTRLTVV.

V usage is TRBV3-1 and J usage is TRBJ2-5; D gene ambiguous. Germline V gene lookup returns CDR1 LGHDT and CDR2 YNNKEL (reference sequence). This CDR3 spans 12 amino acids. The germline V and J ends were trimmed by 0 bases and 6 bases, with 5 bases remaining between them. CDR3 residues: CASSQDQQTQYF. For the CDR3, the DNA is TGTGCCAGCAGCCAAGATCAACAGACCCAGTACTTC.

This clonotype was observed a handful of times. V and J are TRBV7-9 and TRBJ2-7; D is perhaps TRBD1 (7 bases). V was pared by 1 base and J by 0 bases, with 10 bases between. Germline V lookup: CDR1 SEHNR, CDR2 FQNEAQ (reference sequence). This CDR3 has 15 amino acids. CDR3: CASSLVRGDSYEQYF. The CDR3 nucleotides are TGTGCCAGCAGCTTAGTCAGGGGGGACTCCTACGAGCAGTACTTC.

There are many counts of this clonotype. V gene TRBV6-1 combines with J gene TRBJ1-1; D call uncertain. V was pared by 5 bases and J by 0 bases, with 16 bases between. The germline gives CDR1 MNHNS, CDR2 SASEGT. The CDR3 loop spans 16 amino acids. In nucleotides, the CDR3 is TGTGCCAGCAGTTTCGATCCGGGAGGGATGAACACTGAAGCTTTCTTT. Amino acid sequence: CASSFDPGGMNTEAFF.

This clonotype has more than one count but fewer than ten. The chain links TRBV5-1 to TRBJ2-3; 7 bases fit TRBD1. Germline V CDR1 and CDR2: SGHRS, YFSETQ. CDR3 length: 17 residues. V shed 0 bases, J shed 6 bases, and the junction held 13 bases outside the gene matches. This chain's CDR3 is CASSLGQGQFGVDTQYF. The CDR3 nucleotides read TGCGCCAGCAGCTTGGGCCAGGGACAGTTCGGGGTGGATACGCAGTATTTT.

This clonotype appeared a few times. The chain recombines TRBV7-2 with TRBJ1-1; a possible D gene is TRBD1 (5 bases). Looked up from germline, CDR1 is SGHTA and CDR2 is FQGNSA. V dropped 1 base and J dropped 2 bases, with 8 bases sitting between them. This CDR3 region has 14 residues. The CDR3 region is CASSLGDSNTEAFF. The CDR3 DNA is TGTGCCAGCAGCTTAGGTGACAGTAACACTGAAGCTTTCTTT.

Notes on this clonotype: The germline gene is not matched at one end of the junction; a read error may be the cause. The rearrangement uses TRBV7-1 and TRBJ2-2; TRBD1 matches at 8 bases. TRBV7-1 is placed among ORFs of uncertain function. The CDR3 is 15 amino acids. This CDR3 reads CASSSTARGPGVLFF. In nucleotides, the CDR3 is TGTGCCAGCAGCTCTACCGCCAGGGGGCCTGGGGTGCTGTTTTTT.

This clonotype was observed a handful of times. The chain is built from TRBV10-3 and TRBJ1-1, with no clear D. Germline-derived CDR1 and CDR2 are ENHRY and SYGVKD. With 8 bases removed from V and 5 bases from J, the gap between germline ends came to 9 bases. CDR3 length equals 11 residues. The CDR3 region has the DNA TGTGCCATCCGCTTGGGGACTGAAGCTTTCTTT. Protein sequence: CAIRLGTEAFF.

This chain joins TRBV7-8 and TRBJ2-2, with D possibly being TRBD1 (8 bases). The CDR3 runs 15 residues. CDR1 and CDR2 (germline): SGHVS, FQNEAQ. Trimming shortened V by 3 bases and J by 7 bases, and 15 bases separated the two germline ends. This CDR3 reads CASSFRTGRVGELFF. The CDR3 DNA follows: TGTGCCAGCAGCTTCCGGACAGGGAGGGTCGGGGAGCTGTTTTTT.

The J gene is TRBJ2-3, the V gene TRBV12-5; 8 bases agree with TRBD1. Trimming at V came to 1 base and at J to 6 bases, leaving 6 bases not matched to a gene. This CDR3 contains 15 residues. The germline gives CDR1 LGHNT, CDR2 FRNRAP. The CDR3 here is CASGLASDRADTQYF. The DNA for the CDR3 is TGTGCTAGTGGTTTGGCTTCGGACAGGGCGGATACGCAGTATTTT.

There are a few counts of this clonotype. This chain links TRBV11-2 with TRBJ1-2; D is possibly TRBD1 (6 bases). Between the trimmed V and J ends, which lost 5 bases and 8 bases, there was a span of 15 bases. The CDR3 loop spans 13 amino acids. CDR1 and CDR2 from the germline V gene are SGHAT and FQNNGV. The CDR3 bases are TGTGCCAGCAGCCTGATCAGGGGTTGGGGCTACACCTTC. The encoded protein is CASSLIRGWGYTF.

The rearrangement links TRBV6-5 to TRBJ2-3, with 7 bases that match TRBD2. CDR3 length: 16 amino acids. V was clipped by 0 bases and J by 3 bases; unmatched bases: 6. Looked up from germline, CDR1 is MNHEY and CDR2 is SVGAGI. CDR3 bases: TGTGCCAGCAGTTACTCCCCAGCGGGAACTACAGATACGCAGTATTTT. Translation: CASSYSPAGTTDTQYF.

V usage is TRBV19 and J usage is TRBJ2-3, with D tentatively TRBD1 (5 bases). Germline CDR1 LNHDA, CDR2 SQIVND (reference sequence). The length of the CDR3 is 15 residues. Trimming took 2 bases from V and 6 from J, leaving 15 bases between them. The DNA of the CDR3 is TGTGCCAGTAGTATATTTGTAGTAGGGGCCGATACGCAGTATTTT. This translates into CASSIFVVGADTQYF.

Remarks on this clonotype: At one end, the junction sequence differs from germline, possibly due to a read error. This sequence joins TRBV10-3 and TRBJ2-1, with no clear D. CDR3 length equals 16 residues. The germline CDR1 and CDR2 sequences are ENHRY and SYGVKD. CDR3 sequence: CAVSESLVNHYNEQFF. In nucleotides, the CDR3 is TGTGCCGTCAGTGAGTCGCTCGTTAACCATTACAATGAGCAGTTCTTC.

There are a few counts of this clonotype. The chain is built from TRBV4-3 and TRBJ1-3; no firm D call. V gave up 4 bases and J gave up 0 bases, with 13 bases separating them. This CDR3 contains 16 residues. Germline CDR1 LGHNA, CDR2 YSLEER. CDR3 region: CASSRDRSGSGNTIYF. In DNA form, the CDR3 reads TGCGCCAGCAGCCGAGATCGCAGTGGCTCTGGAAACACCATATATTTT.

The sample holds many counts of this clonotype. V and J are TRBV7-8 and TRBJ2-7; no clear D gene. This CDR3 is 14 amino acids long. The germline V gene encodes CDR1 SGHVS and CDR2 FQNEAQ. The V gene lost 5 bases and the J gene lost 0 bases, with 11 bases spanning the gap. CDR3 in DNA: TGTGCCAGCAGCCCACCAGCGAGCTCCTACGAGCAGTACGTC. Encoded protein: CASSPPASSYEQYV.

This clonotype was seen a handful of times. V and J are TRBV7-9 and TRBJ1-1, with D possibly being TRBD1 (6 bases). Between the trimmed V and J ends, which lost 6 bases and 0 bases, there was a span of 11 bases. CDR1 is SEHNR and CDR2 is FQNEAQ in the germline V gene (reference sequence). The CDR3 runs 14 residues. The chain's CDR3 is CASRQGTLNTEAFF. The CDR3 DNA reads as TGTGCCAGCAGGCAAGGGACACTGAACACTGAAGCTTTCTTT. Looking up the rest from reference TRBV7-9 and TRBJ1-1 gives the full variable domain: DTGVSQNPRHKITKRGQNVTFRCDPISEHNRLYWYRQTLGQGPEFLTYFQNEAQLEKSRLLSDRFSAERPKGSFSTLEIQRTEQGDSAMYLCASRQGTLNTEAFFGQGTRLTVV.

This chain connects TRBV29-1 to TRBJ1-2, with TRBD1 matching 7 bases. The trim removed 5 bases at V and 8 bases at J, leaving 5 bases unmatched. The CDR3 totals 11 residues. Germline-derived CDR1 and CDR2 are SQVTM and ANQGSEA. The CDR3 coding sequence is TGCAGCGTTATATACAGGGGAGGCTACACCTTC. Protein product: CSVIYRGGYTF.

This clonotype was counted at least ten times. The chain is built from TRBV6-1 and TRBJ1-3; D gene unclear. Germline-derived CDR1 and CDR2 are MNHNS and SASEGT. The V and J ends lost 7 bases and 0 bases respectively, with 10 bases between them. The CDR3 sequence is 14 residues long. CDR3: CASKKAGSGNTIYF. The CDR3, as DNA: TGTGCCAGCAAAAAGGCAGGCTCTGGAAACACCATATATTTT.

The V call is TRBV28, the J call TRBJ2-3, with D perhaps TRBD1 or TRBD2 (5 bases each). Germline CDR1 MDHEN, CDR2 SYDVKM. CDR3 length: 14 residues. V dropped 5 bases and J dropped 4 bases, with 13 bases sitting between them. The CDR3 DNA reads TGTGCCAGCAGTGGGCCGGGACGGGCAGATACGCAGTATTTT. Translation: CASSGPGRADTQYF.

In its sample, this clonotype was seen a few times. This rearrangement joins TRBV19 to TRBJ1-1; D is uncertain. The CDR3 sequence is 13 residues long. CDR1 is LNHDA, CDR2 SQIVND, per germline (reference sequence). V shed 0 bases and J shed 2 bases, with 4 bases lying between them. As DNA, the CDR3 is TGTGCCAGTAGTATAGATGGTAACACTGAAGCTTTCTTT. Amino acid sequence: CASSIDGNTEAFF.